What follows are 13 T cell receptor beta chains derived from one specimen sequenced in a study of blood T cell repertoires in COVID-19. The method was immunoSEQ multiplex PCR; TCRdb's version includes in-frame clones alone and lacks a portion of them. The repertoire consists of 230,000 or so clones, with about 88% occurring once and the leading ten covering 5% to 8%. The sequenced sample was PBMCs or T cells enriched from blood (not recorded which). These receptors originate from a woman aged 45-65 years who had been exposed to COVID-19.

The table lists this clone with a count of one. V gene TRBV11-2 combines with J gene TRBJ2-1, with D perhaps TRBD1 (6 bases). Germline-derived CDR1 and CDR2 are SGHAT and FQNNGV. CDR3 length equals 19 residues. V was cut by 4 bases and J by 0 bases, with 22 bases left in between. The CDR3 here is CASSSPTTRRGRSYNEQFF. The CDR3 region has the DNA TGTGCCAGCAGCTCCCCGACGACGCGCAGGGGCCGCTCCTACAATGAGCAGTTCTTC.

The J gene is TRBJ2-7, the V gene TRBV7-2, with D maybe TRBD1 (6 bases). The CDR3 is 12 amino acids. V lost 5 bases and J lost 3, with 8 bases in between. Per the germline V gene, CDR1 is SGHTA and CDR2 is FQGNSA. The CDR3 protein is CASSLRGYEQYF. CDR3 in DNA: TGTGCCAGCAGCCTCAGGGGCTACGAGCAGTACTTC.

V is TRBV2 and J is TRBJ1-1, with TRBD1 as a possible D gene (5 bases). Looked up from germline, CDR1 is SNHLY and CDR2 is FYNNEI. Trimming stripped 7 bases from V and 2 bases from J, with 20 bases between. This CDR3 has 16 residues. The DNA for the CDR3 is TGTGCCAGCACGGAGGTCGGGGGAGGGGCAAACACTGAAGCTTTCTTT. Translated: CASTEVGGGANTEAFF.

This clone was seen only once. The J gene is TRBJ1-2, the V gene TRBV5-1; TRBD1 aligns across 7 bases. The V segment lost 0 bases and the J segment 8 bases; nucleotides outside the gene matches: 7. This CDR3 region has 14 residues. The germline CDR1 and CDR2 sequences are SGHRS and YFSETQ. The DNA for the CDR3 is TGCGCCAGCAGCTTGGACAGGGGAGGCTGGGGCTACACCTTC. It is translated as CASSLDRGGWGYTF.

The chain joins TRBV29-1 to TRBJ2-7; TRBD2 matches at 10 bases. The CDR3 is 12 residues long. V lost 3 bases and J lost 6; bases outside the gene matches: 2. The germline V gene has CDR1 SQVTM and CDR2 ANQGSEA. CDR3 protein: CSVEASGSEQYF. CDR3 sequence (DNA): TGCAGCGTTGAGGCTAGCGGGAGCGAGCAGTACTTC.

This rearrangement joins TRBV7-2 to TRBJ2-1; D perhaps matches TRBD2 (5 bases). V was clipped by 1 base and J by 1 base, with 20 bases between them. From germline, CDR1 is SGHTA and CDR2 FQGNSA. The CDR3 totals 19 residues. CDR3 loop: CASSLVPISPGVSYNEQFF. The CDR3 DNA reads as TGTGCCAGCAGCTTAGTCCCGATCTCCCCCGGGGTTTCCTACAATGAGCAGTTCTTC.

This clone occurred once. This chain joins TRBV15 and TRBJ1-1; perhaps TRBD1 as D (5 bases). CDR1 is LNHNV and CDR2 is YYDKDF in the germline V gene (reference sequence). Trimming cost V 3 bases and J 6 bases, with 14 bases left between them. This CDR3 is 14 amino acids long. The CDR3, as DNA: TGTGCCACCAGCAGGGGGGGAAGTTGGGCTGAAGCTTTCTTT. Protein product: CATSRGGSWAEAFF.

V is TRBV6-6 and J is TRBJ1-1; the D gene is possibly TRBD1 (5 bases). Between the trimmed V and J ends, which lost 6 bases and 3 bases, there was a span of 11 bases. The CDR3 has 13 residues. Germline V gene sequence: CDR1 MNHNY, CDR2 SVGAGI (reference sequence). CDR3 residues: CASSPLRDTEAFF. In DNA form, the CDR3 reads TGTGCCAGCAGCCCACTCAGGGACACTGAAGCTTTCTTT.

This chain connects TRBV12-3 or TRBV12-4 to TRBJ1-1; D remains ambiguous. The CDR3 spans 11 residues. Trimming shortened V by 6 bases and J by 4 bases, and 6 bases separated the two germline ends. CDR3 loop: CASSQRTEAFF. For the CDR3, the DNA is TGTGCCAGCAGCCAGCGCACTGAAGCTTTCTTT.

This clone showed up just once. The chain carries TRBV27 and TRBJ1-6; 8 nucleotides line up with TRBD1. V gave up 7 bases and J gave up 10 bases; unmatched junction bases: 9. The length of the CDR3 is 14 residues. Germline CDR1 MNHEY, CDR2 SMNVEV (reference sequence). The DNA for the CDR3 is TGTGCCAGCACTCGCGGACAGGGACACTCACCCCTCCACTTT. Translation: CASTRGQGHSPLHF.

The rearrangement uses TRBV28 and TRBJ1-2; the match to TRBD1 covers 7 bases. Germline V gene data show CDR1 as MDHEN and CDR2 as SYDVKM. The CDR3 loop spans 15 amino acids. V was clipped by 4 bases and J by 6 bases; unmatched bases: 11. The CDR3 loop reads CASSSSGGTGDGYTF. As DNA, the CDR3 is TGTGCCAGCAGTTCATCAGGGGGTACGGGTGATGGCTACACCTTC.

V gene TRBV2 combines with J gene TRBJ1-2, with 8 bases aligning to TRBD1. CDR3 length equals 14 residues. The germline gives CDR1 SNHLY, CDR2 FYNNEI. J lost 2 bases, V lost 4 bases, and 3 bases had no gene match. CDR3 coding DNA: TGTGCCAGCAGTGGGAGACAGGGGAACTATGGCTACACCTTC. Translating gives CASSGRQGNYGYTF.

The V gene is TRBV9, the J gene TRBJ1-1, with 8 bases lining up with TRBD1. Per germline, CDR1 SGDLS and CDR2 YYNGEE. The J segment lost 2 bases and the V segment lost 0 bases, leaving 3 bases of the junction unmatched. CDR3 length: 15 amino acids. The DNA for the CDR3 is TGTGCCAGCAGCGTAGAGGACAGGGTCAACACTGAAGCTTTCTTT. This encodes CASSVEDRVNTEAFF.